This T cell receptor beta chain appears in the sequencing data of a study of blood T cell repertoires in COVID-19. Study summary: Spain, Italy and the United States supplied samples that represented acute and convalescent COVID-19. From T cells, B-cell-depleted T cells, or PBMCs came the material, which was cDNA or gDNA.

Trimming removed 6 bases at V and 5 bases at J, with 11 bases between. The CDR3 has 13 amino acids. CDR1 LNHDA and CDR2 SQIVND come from the germline V gene (reference sequence). Authors' methods: Amplification from reference gene primers served as the basis for estimated nucleated cell counts. Sequencing was performed with immunoSEQ multiplex PCR; in TCRdb, only in-frame clones are kept and a portion is missing. V, J and clone size derive from that table, while D and trimming were established from the DNA sequence. This sample yields just under 55,000 clones, of which more than 90% are seen a single time; 3.9% belongs to the top ten.

The sample comprised peripheral blood. The J gene is TRBJ2-1, the V gene TRBV19; D remains ambiguous. The clonotype comes from a man aged 45-65 years with acute or convalescent COVID-19. The CDR3 nucleotides are TGTGCCAGTAGGCCCTCTACTAACAATGAGCAGTTCTTC. It yields the protein CASRPSTNNEQFF.